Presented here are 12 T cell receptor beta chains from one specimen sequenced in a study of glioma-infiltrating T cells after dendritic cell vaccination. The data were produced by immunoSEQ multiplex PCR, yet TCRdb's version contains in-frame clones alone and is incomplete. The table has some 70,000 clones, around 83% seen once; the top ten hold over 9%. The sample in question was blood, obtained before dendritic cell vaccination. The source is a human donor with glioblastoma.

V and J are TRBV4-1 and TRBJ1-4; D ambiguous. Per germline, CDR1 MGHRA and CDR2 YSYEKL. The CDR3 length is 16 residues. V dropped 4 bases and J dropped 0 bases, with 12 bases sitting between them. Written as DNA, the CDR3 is TGCGCCAGCAGCCCTTCCGGAGAGGCAACTAATGAAAAACTGTTTTTT. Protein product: CASSPSGEATNEKLFF.

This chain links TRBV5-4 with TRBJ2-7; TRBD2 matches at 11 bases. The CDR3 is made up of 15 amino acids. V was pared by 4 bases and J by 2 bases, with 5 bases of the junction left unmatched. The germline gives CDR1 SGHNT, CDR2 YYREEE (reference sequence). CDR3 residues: CASSTLAGGTYEQYF. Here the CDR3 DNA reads TGTGCCAGCAGCACCCTAGCGGGGGGCACCTACGAGCAGTACTTC.

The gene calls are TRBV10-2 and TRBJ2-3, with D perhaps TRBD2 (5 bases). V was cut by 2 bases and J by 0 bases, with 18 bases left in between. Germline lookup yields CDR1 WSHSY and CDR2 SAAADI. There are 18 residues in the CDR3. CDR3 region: CASSELGFLGASTDTQYF. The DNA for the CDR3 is TGCGCCAGCAGTGAGCTGGGGTTCCTGGGAGCAAGCACAGATACGCAGTATTTT.

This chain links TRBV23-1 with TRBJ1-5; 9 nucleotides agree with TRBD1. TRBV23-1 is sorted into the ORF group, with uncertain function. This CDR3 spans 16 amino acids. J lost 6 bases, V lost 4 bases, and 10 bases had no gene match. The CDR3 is CASSRTGGIESQPQHF. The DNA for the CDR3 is TGCGCCAGCAGTCGAACAGGGGGCATAGAAAGTCAGCCCCAGCATTTT.

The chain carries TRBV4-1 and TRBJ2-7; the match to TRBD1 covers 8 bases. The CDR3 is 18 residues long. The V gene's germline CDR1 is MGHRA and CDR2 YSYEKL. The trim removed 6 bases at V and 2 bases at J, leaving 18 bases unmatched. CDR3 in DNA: TGCGCCAGCAGTCTATACTCCTCGGACAGGGCCACAGCCTACGAGCAGTACTTC. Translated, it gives CASSLYSSDRATAYEQYF.

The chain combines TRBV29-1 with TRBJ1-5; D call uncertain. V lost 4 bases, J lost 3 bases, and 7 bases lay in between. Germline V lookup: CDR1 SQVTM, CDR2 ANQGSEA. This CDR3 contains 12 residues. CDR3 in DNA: TGCAGCGTTGGTCAAAACAATCAGCCCCAGCATTTT. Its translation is CSVGQNNQPQHF. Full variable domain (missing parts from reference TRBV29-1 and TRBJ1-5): SAVISQKPSRDICQRGTSLTIQCQVDSQVTMMFWYRQQPGQSLTLIATANQGSEATYESGFVIDKFPISRPNLTFSTLTVSNMSPEDSSIYLCSVGQNNQPQHFGDGTRLSIL.

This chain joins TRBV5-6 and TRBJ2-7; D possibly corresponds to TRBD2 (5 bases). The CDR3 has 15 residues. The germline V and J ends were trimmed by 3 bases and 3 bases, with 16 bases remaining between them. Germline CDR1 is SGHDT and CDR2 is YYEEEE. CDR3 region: CASSSWRSGGYEQYF. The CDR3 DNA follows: TGTGCCAGCAGCTCCTGGAGGTCCGGCGGCTACGAGCAGTACTTC.

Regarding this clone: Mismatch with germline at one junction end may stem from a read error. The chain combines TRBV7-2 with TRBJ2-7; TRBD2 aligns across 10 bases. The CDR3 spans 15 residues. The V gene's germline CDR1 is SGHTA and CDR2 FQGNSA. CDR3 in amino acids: CASSLVAGGLYEQHF. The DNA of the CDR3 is TGTGCCAGCAGCTTAGTAGCGGGGGGCCTATACGAGCAGCACTTC.

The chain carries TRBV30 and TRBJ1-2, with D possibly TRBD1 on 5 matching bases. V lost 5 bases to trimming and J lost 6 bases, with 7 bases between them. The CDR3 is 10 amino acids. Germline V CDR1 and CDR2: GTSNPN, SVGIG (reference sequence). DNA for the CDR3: TGTGCCTGGGGGGGGGATGGCTACACCTTC. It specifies CAWGGDGYTF.

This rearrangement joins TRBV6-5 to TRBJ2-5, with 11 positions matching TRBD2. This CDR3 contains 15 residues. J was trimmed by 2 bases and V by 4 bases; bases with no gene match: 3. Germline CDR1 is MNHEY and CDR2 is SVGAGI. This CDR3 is CASSSSGGLQETQYF. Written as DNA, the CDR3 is TGTGCCAGCAGTTCTAGCGGGGGGCTACAAGAGACCCAGTACTTC.

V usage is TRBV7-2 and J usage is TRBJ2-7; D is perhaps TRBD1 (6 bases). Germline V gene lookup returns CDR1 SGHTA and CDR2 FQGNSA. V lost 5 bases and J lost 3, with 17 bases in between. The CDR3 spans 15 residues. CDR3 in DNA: TGTGCCAGCAGCCGCACAGGACAGCCATACTACGAGCAGTACTTC. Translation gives CASSRTGQPYYEQYF.

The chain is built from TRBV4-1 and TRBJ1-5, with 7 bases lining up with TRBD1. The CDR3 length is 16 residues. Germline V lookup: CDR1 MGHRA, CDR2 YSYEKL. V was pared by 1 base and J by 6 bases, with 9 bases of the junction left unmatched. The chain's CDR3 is CASSQGPRGQSQPQHF. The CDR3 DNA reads TGCGCCAGCAGCCAAGGACCTAGGGGGCAGAGTCAGCCCCAGCATTTT.